This T cell receptor (beta chain) was recovered during a study of shared clonotypes between healthy human individuals. Overall study context: Every donor yielded three CD4 naive, three CD4 memory, two CD8 naive and one CD8 memory plate. Whole-study results and caveats: Despite large depth, sorted-subset datasets appeared incompletely sequenced. As a rule, naive subsets had a larger estimated richness than memory subsets. It was the few donors that limited the genetic and exposure-history diversity represented.

Here immunoSEQ multiplex PCR was the method, and the copy in TCRdb shows in-frame clones only, minus some. The sample shows about 2.2 million clones, just over 90% of them seen only once. In the naive CD8 group, cells lacked CD45RO and were positively selected for CCR7, so terminally differentiated effector memory CD45RA+ cells were left out. With regard to this clone: The antigen is unknown.

The CDR3 covers 16 residues. Germline V CDR1 and CDR2: SGHTA, FQGNSA. The V gene lost 1 base and the J gene lost 6 bases, with 16 bases spanning the gap. The genes are TRBV7-2 and TRBJ1-5; tentative D call: TRBD1 (5 bases). This TCR was sampled from a man younger than 35 in good health. Some clones in this sample may be carry-over from other donors' samples. The sample taken for sequencing was naive CD8+ T cells from PBMCs. CDR3 protein: CASSLGPGGSSQPQHF. The CDR3, as DNA: TGTGCCAGCAGCTTAGGACCCGGGGGTAGTAGTCAGCCCCAGCATTTT.